This entry lists 5 T cell receptor beta chains sequenced from one sample in a study of CD4 T cells in relation to SARS-CoV-2 and coronaviruses. Data came from immunoSEQ multiplex PCR; TCRdb stores just in-frame clones and leaves some out. Of 20,000 to 25,000 clones listed, 60% to 80% were seen once; the top ten hold more than 9.5%. What these receptors recognize is not known. Before the COVID-19 pandemic, during about 2010-2018, CD4+ T cells were taken from unexposed donors. After about ten days of culture, CD4+ T cells were isolated. Sequencing was performed on CD4+ T cells from PBMCs, cultured in vitro. These receptors all stem from a human donor in good health.

This clone has just one count. The chain couples TRBV18 to TRBJ2-1; perhaps TRBD1 as D (5 bases). This CDR3 has 14 residues. Trimming cost V 3 bases and J 9 bases, with 15 bases left between them. Per germline, CDR1 KGHSH and CDR2 LQKENI. CDR3 in amino acids: CASSPSRTGIEQFF. The CDR3 DNA is TGTGCCAGCTCACCTTCGCGAACAGGAATTGAGCAGTTCTTC.

The V and J genes are TRBV4-3 and TRBJ2-1; 7 nucleotides line up with TRBD2. Germline trimming cut 4 bases from V and 7 bases from J; bases unmatched to any gene: 10. CDR1 LGHNA and CDR2 YSLEER come from the germline V gene. The CDR3 runs to 15 residues. CDR3 DNA: TGCGCCAGCAGCCGGGAACCGGGACTACTGAATGAGCAGTTCTTC. Residues: CASSREPGLLNEQFF.

The V call is TRBV9, the J call TRBJ2-7; 11 bases match TRBD1. This CDR3 is built from 15 residues. Germline-derived CDR1 and CDR2 are SGDLS and YYNGEE. Losses at the gene ends were 0 bases for V and 3 bases for J; bases not matched to a gene: 2. Here the CDR3 reads CASSVGGTGGYEQYF. The CDR3 DNA is TGTGCCAGCAGCGTAGGGGGGACAGGGGGCTACGAGCAGTACTTC.

This sequence joins TRBV20-1 and TRBJ1-1; no definite D call. Germline values: CDR1 DFQATT, CDR2 SNEGSKA (reference sequence). The length of the CDR3 is 10 residues. Trimming cost V 3 bases and J 3 bases, with 2 bases left between them. DNA of the CDR3: TGCAGTGCTAGGGACACTGAAGCTTTCTTT. Encoded protein: CSARDTEAFF.

The J gene is TRBJ2-2, the V gene TRBV18; D is perhaps TRBD1 or TRBD2 (5 bases each). From germline, CDR1 is KGHSH and CDR2 LQKENI. The V gene lost 2 bases and the J gene lost 0 bases, with 13 bases spanning the gap. CDR3 length: 17 residues. Here the CDR3 DNA reads TGTGCCAGCTCACCATGGGACCAACCCCCGAACACCGGGGAGCTGTTTTTT. Translation gives CASSPWDQPPNTGELFF.